This T cell receptor (beta chain) is drawn from a study of blood T cell repertoires in COVID-19. Study-wide context: Italy, Spain and the United States were the sources of the convalescent and acute COVID-19 samples. Nucleic acid was either cDNA or gDNA, and it came from T cells, B-cell-depleted T cells, or PBMCs.

Trimming left V 3 bases short and J 5 bases short, with 12 bases between. Germline V lookup: CDR1 KGHDR, CDR2 SFDVKD. This CDR3 has 14 residues. As processed by the authors: Scientists estimated how many nucleated cells there were by amplifying reference gene primers. TCRdb's table, derived via immunoSEQ multiplex PCR, lists solely in-frame clones and lacks some. The DNA gave D and trimming, while V, J and clone size come from that table. Of around 150,000 clones listed, 80% to 90% are singletons. The V and J genes are TRBV24-1 and TRBJ2-5; D ambiguous. The TCR comes from an older man with acute or convalescent COVID-19. The sample was peripheral blood. CDR3 sequence: CATSDPLRWETQYF. CDR3 in DNA: TGTGCCACCAGTGATCCGCTCCGGTGGGAGACCCAGTACTTC.